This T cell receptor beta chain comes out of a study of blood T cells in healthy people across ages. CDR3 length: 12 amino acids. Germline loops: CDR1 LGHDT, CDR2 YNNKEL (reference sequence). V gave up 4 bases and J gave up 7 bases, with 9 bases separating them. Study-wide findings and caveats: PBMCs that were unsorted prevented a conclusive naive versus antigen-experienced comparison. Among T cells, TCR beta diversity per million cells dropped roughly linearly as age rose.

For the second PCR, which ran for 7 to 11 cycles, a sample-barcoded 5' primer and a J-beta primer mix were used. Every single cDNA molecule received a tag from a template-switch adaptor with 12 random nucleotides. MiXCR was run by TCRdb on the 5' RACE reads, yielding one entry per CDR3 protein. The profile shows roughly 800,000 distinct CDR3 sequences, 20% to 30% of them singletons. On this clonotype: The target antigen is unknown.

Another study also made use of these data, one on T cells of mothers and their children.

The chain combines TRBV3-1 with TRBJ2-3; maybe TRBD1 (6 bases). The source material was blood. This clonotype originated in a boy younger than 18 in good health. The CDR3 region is CASSLDSYTQYF. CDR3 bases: TGTGCCAGCAGCCTGGACAGCTATACGCAGTATTTT.